The clone carrying this TCR beta chain was seen once. This record comes from a study of human T cells and chemical hapten exposure. On the study more broadly: Diphenylcyclopropenone was applied weekly to patients' scalps across the roughly 25-week study.

Germline loops: CDR1 SQVTM, CDR2 ANQGSEA. V lost 7 bases to trimming and J lost 4 bases; unmatched junction nucleotides: 4. The CDR3 has 11 residues. TCRdb analysed the RACE reads with MiXCR anew, one entry per CDR3 protein. The table lists some 81,000 distinct CDR3 sequences, roughly 7.6% of them singletons. Time point reported: patch test 1, 2 weeks after DPC sensitization. Documented treatment: therapeutic diphenylcyclopropenone sensitization with weekly scalp DPC. Sample: whole blood, taken in connection with sensitization to the hapten diphenylcyclopropenone (DPC). This clonotype originated in a woman in her 30s with alopecia areata. Some clones in this sample may be carry-over from other donors' samples. The chain uses TRBV29-1 and TRBJ2-7; 7 bases line up with TRBD1. The CDR3 spells CSGGTVYEQYF. The CDR3 region has the DNA TGCAGCGGTGGGACAGTTTACGAGCAGTACTTC.